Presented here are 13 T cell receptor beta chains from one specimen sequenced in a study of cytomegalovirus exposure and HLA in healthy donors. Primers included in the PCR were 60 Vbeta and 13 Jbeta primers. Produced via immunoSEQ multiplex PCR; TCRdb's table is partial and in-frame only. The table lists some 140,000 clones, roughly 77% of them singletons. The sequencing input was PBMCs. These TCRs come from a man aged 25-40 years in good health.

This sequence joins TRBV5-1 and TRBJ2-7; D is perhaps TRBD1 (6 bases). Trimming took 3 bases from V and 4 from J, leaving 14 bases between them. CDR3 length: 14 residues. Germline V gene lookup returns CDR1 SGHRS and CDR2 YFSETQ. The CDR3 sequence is CASSWDMGGYEQYF. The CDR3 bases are TGCGCCAGCAGCTGGGACATGGGTGGGTACGAGCAGTACTTC.

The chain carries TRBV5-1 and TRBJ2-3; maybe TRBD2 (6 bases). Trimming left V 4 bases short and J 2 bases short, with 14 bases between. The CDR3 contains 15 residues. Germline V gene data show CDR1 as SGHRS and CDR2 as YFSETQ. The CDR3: CASSPEEGITDTQYF. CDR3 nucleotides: TGCGCCAGCAGCCCGGAGGAGGGCATCACAGATACGCAGTATTTT.

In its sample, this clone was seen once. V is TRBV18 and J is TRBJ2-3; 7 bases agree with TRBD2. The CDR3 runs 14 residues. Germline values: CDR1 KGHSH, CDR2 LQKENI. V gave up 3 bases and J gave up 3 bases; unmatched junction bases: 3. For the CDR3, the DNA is TGTGCCAGCTCACCCCCTAGCGGAACAGATACGCAGTATTTT. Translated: CASSPPSGTDTQYF.

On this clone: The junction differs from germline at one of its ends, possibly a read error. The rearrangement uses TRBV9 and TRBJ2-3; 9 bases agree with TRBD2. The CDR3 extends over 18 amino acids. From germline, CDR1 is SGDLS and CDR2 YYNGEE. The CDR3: CASSVKDGRGTSTNTQYF. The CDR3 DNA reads TGTGCCAGCAGCGTCAAGGACGGGAGGGGGACTAGCACAAATACGCAGTATTTT.

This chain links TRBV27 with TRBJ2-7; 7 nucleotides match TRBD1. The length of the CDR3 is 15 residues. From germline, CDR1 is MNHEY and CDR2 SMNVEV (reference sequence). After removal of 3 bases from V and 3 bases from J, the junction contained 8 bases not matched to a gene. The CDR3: CASSFTGAAIYEQYF. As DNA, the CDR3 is TGTGCCAGCAGTTTCACAGGGGCCGCTATCTACGAGCAGTACTTC.

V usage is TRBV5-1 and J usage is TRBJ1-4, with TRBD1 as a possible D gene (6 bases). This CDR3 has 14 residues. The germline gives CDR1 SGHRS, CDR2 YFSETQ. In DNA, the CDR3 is TGCGCTCTCCAGGAGTCAGGGGTGGAAGAAAAACTGTTTTTT. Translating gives CALQESGVEEKLFF.

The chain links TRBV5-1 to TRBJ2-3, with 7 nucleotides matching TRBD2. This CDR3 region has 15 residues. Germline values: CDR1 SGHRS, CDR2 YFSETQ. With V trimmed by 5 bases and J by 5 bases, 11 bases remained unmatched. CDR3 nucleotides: TGCGCCAGCAGAAGCGGGACCACGACGGGAGATACGCAGTATTTT. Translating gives CASRSGTTTGDTQYF. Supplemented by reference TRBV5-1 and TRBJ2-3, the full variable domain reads KAGVTQTPRYLIKTRGQQVTLSCSPISGHRSVSWYQQTPGQGLQFLFEYFSETQRNKGNFPGRFSGRQFSNSRSEMNVSTLELGDSALYLCASRSGTTTGDTQYFGPGTRLTVL.

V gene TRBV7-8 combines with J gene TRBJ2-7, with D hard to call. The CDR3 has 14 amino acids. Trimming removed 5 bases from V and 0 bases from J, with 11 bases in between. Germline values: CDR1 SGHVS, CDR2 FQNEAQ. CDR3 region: CASSPDKISYEQYF. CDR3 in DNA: TGTGCCAGCAGCCCCGACAAAATCTCCTACGAGCAGTACTTC.

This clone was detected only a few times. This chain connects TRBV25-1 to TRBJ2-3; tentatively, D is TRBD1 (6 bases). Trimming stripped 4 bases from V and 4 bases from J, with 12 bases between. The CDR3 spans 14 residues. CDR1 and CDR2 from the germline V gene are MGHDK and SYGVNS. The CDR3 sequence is CASSGGRDADTQYF. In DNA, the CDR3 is TGTGCCAGCAGTGGGGGGCGAGACGCAGATACGCAGTATTTT.

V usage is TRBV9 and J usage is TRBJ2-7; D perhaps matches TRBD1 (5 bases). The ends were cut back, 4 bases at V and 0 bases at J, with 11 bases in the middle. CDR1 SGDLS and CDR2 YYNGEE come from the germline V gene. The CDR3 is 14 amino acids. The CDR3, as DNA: TGTGCCAGCAGCCCCCGACAGAGCTCCTACGAGCAGTACTTC. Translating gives CASSPRQSSYEQYF.

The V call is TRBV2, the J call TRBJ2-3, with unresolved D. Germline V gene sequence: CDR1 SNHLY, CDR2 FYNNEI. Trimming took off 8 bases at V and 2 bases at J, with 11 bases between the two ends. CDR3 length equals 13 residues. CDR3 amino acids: CASGSSNTDTQYF. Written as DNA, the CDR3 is TGTGCCAGCGGCTCCTCCAACACAGATACGCAGTATTTT.

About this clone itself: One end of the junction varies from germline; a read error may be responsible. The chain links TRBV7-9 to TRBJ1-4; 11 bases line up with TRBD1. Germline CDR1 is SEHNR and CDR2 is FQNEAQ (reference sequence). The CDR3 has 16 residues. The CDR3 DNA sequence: TGTTCCAGCAGCTTCGGACAGGGGGCGGCTAATGAAAAACTGTTTTTT. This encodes CSSSFGQGAANEKLFF.

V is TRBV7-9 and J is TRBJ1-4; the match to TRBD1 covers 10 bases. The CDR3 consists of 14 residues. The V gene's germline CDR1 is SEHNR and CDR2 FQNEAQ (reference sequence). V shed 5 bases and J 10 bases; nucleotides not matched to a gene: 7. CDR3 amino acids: CASSDGTGDGKLFF. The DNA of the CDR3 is TGTGCCAGCAGCGACGGGACAGGGGATGGAAAACTGTTTTTT.